This T cell receptor (beta chain) was obtained from a study of blood T cell repertoires in COVID-19. Study details: The samples span acute and convalescent COVID-19 from the United States, Italy and Spain. Sources were T cells, B-cell-depleted T cells, or PBMCs; the material itself was cDNA or gDNA.

The CDR3 length is 17 residues. J was trimmed by 4 bases and V by 6 bases; bases with no gene match: 13. Germline lookup yields CDR1 SGHTA and CDR2 FQGNSA. As originally analysed: Amplifying reference gene primers gave estimates of nucleated cell counts. Profiling relied on immunoSEQ multiplex PCR, and the TCRdb table lists in-frame clones only, not all of them. That table is the source of V, J and clone size, and D and trimming were worked out from the DNA. The table has more than 250,000 clones, around 83% seen once. This clonotype was obtained from a woman aged 45-65 years with acute or convalescent COVID-19. V is TRBV7-2 and J is TRBJ1-3, with 9 bases fitting TRBD1. Material: peripheral blood. The CDR3 here is CASRRGQGFLGGNTIYF. The DNA for the CDR3 is TGTGCCAGCAGGCGAGGACAGGGGTTCTTAGGGGGAAACACCATATATTTT.